The 7 T cell receptor beta chains in this list originate from one sample, sequenced in a study of blood T cell repertoires in COVID-19. TCRdb's table, derived via immunoSEQ multiplex PCR, lists solely in-frame clones and lacks some. The sample consists of tens of thousands of clones, roughly three quarters of them appearing once. The sample taken for sequencing was peripheral blood. The receptors shown here come from a human donor in a cohort sampled during active COVID-19.

This clone came up many times. The chain recombines TRBV10-3 with TRBJ2-1; TRBD2 is a possible D gene (5 bases). V shed 6 bases and J shed 0 bases, with 12 bases lying between them. Germline V gives CDR1 ENHRY, CDR2 SYGVKD. The CDR3 runs 15 residues. CDR3 amino acids: CAIRLDLSSYNEQFF. CDR3 in DNA: TGTGCCATCAGGCTGGACTTGAGCTCCTACAATGAGCAGTTCTTC.

The rearrangement links TRBV7-2 to TRBJ1-4, with 7 bases fitting TRBD1. CDR3 length equals 15 residues. CDR1 and CDR2 (germline): SGHTA, FQGNSA. Unmatched junction bases numbered 9, after V lost 3 bases and J lost 8 bases. For the CDR3, the DNA is TGTGCCAGCAGCTTGGGCCAGGGGGGTACAGAAAAACTGTTTTTT. Protein: CASSLGQGGTEKLFF. The whole variable domain, remainder taken from reference TRBV7-2 and TRBJ1-4, is GAGVSQSPSNKVTEKGKDVELRCDPISGHTALYWYRQSLGQGLEFLIYFQGNSAPDKSGLPSDRFSAERTGGSVSTLTIQRTQQEDSAVYLCASSLGQGGTEKLFFGSGTQLSVL.

This clone was counted between two and nine times. This chain links TRBV2 with TRBJ2-5, with 8 nucleotides matching TRBD1. Germline V gives CDR1 SNHLY, CDR2 FYNNEI. V lost 6 bases to trimming and J lost 4 bases; unmatched junction nucleotides: 7. The CDR3 is 14 residues long. CDR3: CASSQGARGETQYF. DNA for the CDR3: TGTGCCAGCAGCCAGGGGGCGCGTGGAGAGACCCAGTACTTC.

The chain recombines TRBV5-1 with TRBJ2-3; 15 bases map to TRBD2. The junction had 4 bases not matched to a gene; V was cut back by 4 bases and J by 4 bases. The CDR3 is 16 residues long. CDR1 and CDR2 from the germline V gene are SGHRS and YFSETQ. This CDR3 reads CASSRGLAGGSDTQYF. The CDR3 bases are TGCGCCAGCAGCCGGGGACTAGCGGGGGGCTCAGATACGCAGTATTTT.

DNA of the CDR3: TGTGCCATCCCATACAGGGAAGCAGATACGCAGTATTTT. Translating it yields CAIPYREADTQYF. The chain joins TRBV7-9 to TRBJ2-3; D may be TRBD1 (6 bases). This CDR3 is 13 amino acids long. The V end was cut by 10 bases, the J end by 4 bases, with 15 bases between. The germline V gene has CDR1 SEHNR and CDR2 FQNEAQ (reference sequence).

The V call is TRBV7-2, the J call TRBJ1-2; D is unresolved. Trimming removed 5 bases from V and 4 bases from J, with 14 bases in between. The CDR3 has 14 residues. Germline lookup yields CDR1 SGHTA and CDR2 FQGNSA. The CDR3 DNA sequence: TGTGCCAGCAGCCCCTCGAGAGGGCCCTATGGCTACACCTTC. The encoded protein is CASSPSRGPYGYTF.

There are a few counts of this clone. The V and J genes are TRBV11-3 and TRBJ1-4; D call uncertain. Germline CDR1 reads SGHNT; CDR2 reads YENEEA. This CDR3 is built from 15 residues. Trimming took off 5 bases at V and 0 bases at J, with 10 bases between the two ends. The CDR3 sequence: CASSTYRPTNEKLFF. The CDR3 region has the DNA TGTGCCAGCAGCACCTACAGACCAACTAATGAAAAACTGTTTTTT.